A selection of T cell receptor beta chains follows, all from one sample in a study of early T cells in non-severe SARS-CoV-2 infection. TCRdb fed the 5' RACE reads into MiXCR, producing one record per CDR3 protein. Of 70,000 to 75,000 distinct CDR3 sequences in the sample, over 9% were seen once. Material for sequencing was whole blood. The receptors were sampled from an adult who was a healthcare worker with PCR-confirmed SARS-CoV-2 infection or an uninfected control (not recorded which). Both conserved end residues are part of each CDR3. The order of the fields is J gene, D gene, V gene, clone size, CDR3 DNA, CDR3 protein. D genes are given only for firm matches. Where a row states a size, it is once, few, many or the class of an expanded clone; other rows omit it.

j_call: TRBJ2-2; d_call: NA; v_call: TRBV24-1; clone_size: many; cdr3_nt: TGTGCCACCAACGGACCGCCTAACACCGGGGAGCTGTTTTTT; cdr3_aa: CATNGPPNTGELFF
j_call: TRBJ2-7; d_call: NA; v_call: TRBV7-6; clone_size: many; cdr3_nt: TGTGCCAGCAGCCCCGGGACTTCAATCTACGAGCAGTACTTC; cdr3_aa: CASSPGTSIYEQYF
j_call: TRBJ1-1; d_call: TRBD1; v_call: TRBV29-1; clone_size: many; cdr3_nt: TGCAGCGCAGTTGAGGGGGGCCGGGACAGCGAAGCTTTCTTT; cdr3_aa: CSAVEGGRDSEAFF
j_call: TRBJ1-5; d_call: TRBD1; v_call: TRBV19; clone_size: few; cdr3_nt: TGTGCCAGTAGTATAGGAGGGACAGTTTTCGTGATGGTTAATCAGCCCCAGCATTTT; cdr3_aa: CASSIGGTVFVMVNQPQHF
j_call: TRBJ1-1; d_call: NA; v_call: TRBV25-1; clone_size: many; cdr3_nt: TGTGCCAGCAGCCCCTCGGGGGGCTTGAACACTGAAGCTTTCTTT; cdr3_aa: CASSPSGGLNTEAFF
j_call: TRBJ2-1; d_call: NA; v_call: TRBV30; clone_size: NA; cdr3_nt: TGTGCCTGGGGTAGGATCCACAATGAGCAGTTCTTC; cdr3_aa: CAWGRIHNEQFF
j_call: TRBJ1-6; d_call: TRBD1; v_call: TRBV7-9; clone_size: NA; cdr3_nt: TGTGCCAGCAGCGGCGACAGGGACAATTCACCCCTCCACTTT; cdr3_aa: CASSGDRDNSPLHF
j_call: TRBJ2-1; d_call: NA; v_call: TRBV2; clone_size: few; cdr3_nt: TGTGCCAGCAGCGAGTTGGCGAGGAATGAGCAGTTCTTC; cdr3_aa: CASSELARNEQFF
j_call: TRBJ1-2; d_call: NA; v_call: TRBV5-1; clone_size: few; cdr3_nt: TGCGCCAGCAGACTGGACATAAACTATGGCTACACCTTC; cdr3_aa: CASRLDINYGYTF
j_call: TRBJ2-3; d_call: TRBD1; v_call: TRBV20-1; clone_size: medium-sized; cdr3_nt: TGCAGTGCTAGAGATGACGGACAGGGAAGCACAGATACGCAGTATTTT; cdr3_aa: CSARDDGQGSTDTQYF
j_call: TRBJ2-7; d_call: TRBD2; v_call: TRBV11-1; clone_size: many; cdr3_nt: TGTGCCAGCAGCTCACTAGCGGGATGGAGCTCCTACGAGCAGTACTTC; cdr3_aa: CASSSLAGWSSYEQYF
j_call: TRBJ2-3; d_call: TRBD2; v_call: TRBV5-1; clone_size: few; cdr3_nt: TGCGCCAGCAGCTTTACTAGCGGGATTTCGGATACGCAGTATTTT; cdr3_aa: CASSFTSGISDTQYF
j_call: TRBJ2-4; d_call: NA; v_call: TRBV20-1; clone_size: few; cdr3_nt: TGCAGTGCTTGGGATGGGAAAAACATTCAGTACTTC; cdr3_aa: CSAWDGKNIQYF
j_call: TRBJ2-4; d_call: NA; v_call: TRBV27; clone_size: few; cdr3_nt: TGTGCCAGCAGTTCCCTCGGGATCAGGCAGGGAAACATTCAGTACTTC; cdr3_aa: CASSSLGIRQGNIQYF
j_call: TRBJ1-6; d_call: NA; v_call: TRBV10-3; clone_size: many; cdr3_nt: TGTGCCATCGTTACGGGGGGCAGGAGAAATTCACCCCTCCACTTT; cdr3_aa: CAIVTGGRRNSPLHF
j_call: TRBJ1-1; d_call: NA; v_call: TRBV27; clone_size: NA; cdr3_nt: TGTGCCAGCAGCGAAGACGGCTTCGTCACTGAAGCTTTCTTT; cdr3_aa: CASSEDGFVTEAFF
j_call: TRBJ1-6; d_call: NA; v_call: TRBV19; clone_size: NA; cdr3_nt: TGTGCCAGTAGTATCGGTGTGGGGGGCCAGTCACCCCTCCACTTT; cdr3_aa: CASSIGVGGQSPLHF
j_call: TRBJ2-1; d_call: NA; v_call: TRBV6-5; clone_size: NA; cdr3_nt: TGTGCCAGCACCTGGGGGAAACACAATGAGCAGTTCTTC; cdr3_aa: CASTWGKHNEQFF
j_call: TRBJ2-1; d_call: TRBD2; v_call: TRBV7-2; clone_size: many; cdr3_nt: TGTGCCAGCAGCTGGGCGGGAGGGCCTAGGGAGCAGTTCTTC; cdr3_aa: CASSWAGGPREQFF
j_call: TRBJ1-2; d_call: NA; v_call: TRBV2; clone_size: few; cdr3_nt: TGTGCCAGCAGTGAAGCCAGAATCTATGGCTACACCTTC; cdr3_aa: CASSEARIYGYTF
j_call: TRBJ1-5; d_call: NA; v_call: TRBV2; clone_size: many; cdr3_nt: TGTGCCAGCAGTACACCTAATCAGCCCCAGCATTTT; cdr3_aa: CASSTPNQPQHF
j_call: TRBJ2-5; d_call: TRBD2; v_call: TRBV5-1; clone_size: NA; cdr3_nt: TGCGCCAGCAGCTTGGACATAGCGGGAGGCCAAGAGACCCAGTACTTC; cdr3_aa: CASSLDIAGGQETQYF
j_call: TRBJ2-7; d_call: NA; v_call: TRBV3-1; clone_size: NA; cdr3_nt: TGTGCCAGCAGCCAAGAATCGATCTACGAGCAGTACTTC; cdr3_aa: CASSQESIYEQYF
j_call: TRBJ2-7; d_call: NA; v_call: TRBV25-1; clone_size: many; cdr3_nt: TGTGCCAGCAGTGAGGTCGACTACGAGCAGTACTTC; cdr3_aa: CASSEVDYEQYF
j_call: TRBJ2-7; d_call: NA; v_call: TRBV20-1; clone_size: NA; cdr3_nt: TGCAGTGCTCCGGGTGCTAGGGCAAGCTCCTACGAGCAGTACTTC; cdr3_aa: CSAPGARASSYEQYF
j_call: TRBJ1-2; d_call: NA; v_call: TRBV19; clone_size: few; cdr3_nt: TGTGCCAGTAGTATAGCCCCCGCCAGGGGTGGTGGCTACACCTTC; cdr3_aa: CASSIAPARGGGYTF
j_call: TRBJ2-5; d_call: TRBD1; v_call: TRBV7-3; clone_size: many; cdr3_nt: TGTGCCAGCAGCCCAACAGGGGGCAAGACCCAGTACTTC; cdr3_aa: CASSPTGGKTQYF
j_call: TRBJ2-1; d_call: NA; v_call: TRBV28; clone_size: few; cdr3_nt: TGTGCCAGCAGTCCACAGGATAGGGATGAGCAGTTCTTC; cdr3_aa: CASSPQDRDEQFF
j_call: TRBJ2-2; d_call: NA; v_call: TRBV11-1; clone_size: many; cdr3_nt: TGTGCCGTAAAACAGGATCCGGACACCGGGGAGCTGTTTTTT; cdr3_aa: CAVKQDPDTGELFF
j_call: TRBJ1-5; d_call: TRBD1; v_call: TRBV20-1; clone_size: many; cdr3_nt: TGCAGTGCAAGCCGAGGACAGGGGAACCAGCCCCAGCATTTT; cdr3_aa: CSASRGQGNQPQHF
j_call: TRBJ1-2; d_call: NA; v_call: TRBV2; clone_size: few; cdr3_nt: TGTGCCAGCAGTAGAGGCAGCGCCTACTATGGCTACACCTTC; cdr3_aa: CASSRGSAYYGYTF
j_call: TRBJ2-6; d_call: TRBD1; v_call: TRBV6-5; clone_size: many; cdr3_nt: TGTGCCAGAACAGGGGTCGTCTCTGGGGCCAACGTCCTGACTTTC; cdr3_aa: CARTGVVSGANVLTF
j_call: TRBJ2-6; d_call: NA; v_call: TRBV9; clone_size: NA; cdr3_nt: TGTGCCAGCAGCGTAACTGGGGCCAACGTCCTGACTTTC; cdr3_aa: CASSVTGANVLTF
j_call: TRBJ2-2; d_call: NA; v_call: TRBV24-1; clone_size: many; cdr3_nt: TGTGCCACCCAGACAGTGACGAACACCGGGGAGCTGTTTTTT; cdr3_aa: CATQTVTNTGELFF
j_call: TRBJ2-7; d_call: NA; v_call: TRBV2; clone_size: many; cdr3_nt: TGTGCCAGCTCCTACATCTACACCGCCTACGAGCAGTACTTC; cdr3_aa: CASSYIYTAYEQYF
j_call: TRBJ2-5; d_call: NA; v_call: TRBV9; clone_size: NA; cdr3_nt: TGTGCCAGCAGCAGTACCCAAGAGACCCAGTACTTC; cdr3_aa: CASSSTQETQYF
j_call: TRBJ1-2; d_call: NA; v_call: TRBV7-9; clone_size: NA; cdr3_nt: TGTGCCAGCAGCCCAAGCGGGGGCTGGGGCTACACCTTC; cdr3_aa: CASSPSGGWGYTF
j_call: TRBJ1-2; d_call: NA; v_call: TRBV20-1; clone_size: NA; cdr3_nt: TGCAGTGCGCCAGACAGCGCTAACTATGGCTACACCTTC; cdr3_aa: CSAPDSANYGYTF
j_call: TRBJ1-1; d_call: NA; v_call: TRBV27; clone_size: many; cdr3_nt: TGTGCCAGCAGTATGGTTCGATGGACTGAAGCTTTCTTT; cdr3_aa: CASSMVRWTEAFF
j_call: TRBJ2-1; d_call: NA; v_call: TRBV30; clone_size: few; cdr3_nt: TGTGCCTGGAGTCCCCGGCGGTCCTCGGCCCACAATGAGCAGTTCTTC; cdr3_aa: CAWSPRRSSAHNEQFF
j_call: TRBJ2-3; d_call: NA; v_call: TRBV27; clone_size: few; cdr3_nt: TGTGCCAGCAGTTTATACGGAACAGATACGCAGTATTTT; cdr3_aa: CASSLYGTDTQYF
j_call: TRBJ2-2; d_call: TRBD2; v_call: TRBV9; clone_size: many; cdr3_nt: TGTGCCAGCAGTCGTCGGGGCGGGAGTGAGACCGGGGAGCTGTTTTTT; cdr3_aa: CASSRRGGSETGELFF
j_call: TRBJ2-7; d_call: NA; v_call: TRBV20-1; clone_size: many; cdr3_nt: TGCAGTGCTAGATGGGACTTGGATGGCTACGAGCAGTACTTC; cdr3_aa: CSARWDLDGYEQYF
j_call: TRBJ2-7; d_call: TRBD2; v_call: TRBV20-1; clone_size: many; cdr3_nt: TGCAGTGCTAGAATCGGACTAGCGTCCTACGAGCAGTACTTC; cdr3_aa: CSARIGLASYEQYF
j_call: TRBJ2-3; d_call: TRBD2; v_call: TRBV6-6; clone_size: NA; cdr3_nt: TGTGCCAGCAGTTACGTCGGAACTAGCGTTACAGATACGCAGTATTTT; cdr3_aa: CASSYVGTSVTDTQYF
j_call: TRBJ2-1; d_call: NA; v_call: TRBV7-2; clone_size: few; cdr3_nt: TGTGCCAGCAGCTTAGGTGCCGGGGCCTACAATGAGCAGTTCTTC; cdr3_aa: CASSLGAGAYNEQFF